The 2 T cell receptor beta chains presented below share a single source sample, sequenced in a study of blood T cell repertoires in COVID-19. Libraries were prepared by immunoSEQ multiplex PCR; TCRdb keeps only in-frame clonotypes and omits some of them. Of 130,000 to 150,000 clones in the sample, 87% were seen once. The sample taken for sequencing was peripheral blood. Every receptor here comes from a man aged 50 or older who had recovered from COVID-19.

The chain joins TRBV3-1 (or the pseudogene TRBV3-2) to TRBJ2-1; 11 bases are a match to TRBD2. Trimming cost V 2 bases and J 7 bases; bases outside gene matches: 10. Germline V gene lookup returns CDR1 LGHDT and CDR2 YNNKEL (reference sequence). The CDR3 consists of 17 residues. CDR3: CASSQSHSGGARNEQFF. DNA for the CDR3: TGTGCCAGCAGCCAATCCCATAGCGGGGGGGCAAGGAATGAGCAGTTCTTC.

This chain joins TRBV7-2 and TRBJ2-1, with unresolved D. The CDR3 has 10 residues. Germline values: CDR1 SGHTA, CDR2 FQGNSA. Trimming left V 4 bases short and J 11 bases short, with 6 bases between. CDR3 DNA sequence: TGTGCCAGCAGCTCGTTTCAGCAGTTCTTC. It specifies CASSSFQQFF. Looking up the rest from reference TRBV7-2 and TRBJ2-1 gives the full variable domain: GAGVSQSPSNKVTEKGKDVELRCDPISGHTALYWYRQSLGQGLEFLIYFQGNSAPDKSGLPSDRFSAERTGGSVSTLTIQRTQQEDSAVYLCASSSFQQFFGPGTRLTVL.